This T cell receptor beta chain was retrieved from a study of T-cell memory formation after mild COVID-19. This clonotype has a handful of counts. The TCR alpha and TCR beta cDNA libraries, bearing sample barcodes and UMIs, were generated by 5'RACE using constant-segment primers. TCRdb called the 5' RACE reads again in MiXCR, with one record for every CDR3 protein. The sample yields roughly 170,000 distinct CDR3 sequences, about 18% seen once. The CDR3 spans 14 residues. V gave up 0 bases and J gave up 2 bases, with 11 bases separating them. The germline V gene encodes CDR1 DFQATT and CDR2 SNEGSKA (reference sequence).

Input material: PBMCs or a T cell subset sorted from them (not recorded which). This sequence joins TRBV20-1 and TRBJ2-7, with D perhaps assigned TRBD1 or TRBD2 (5 bases each). This sequence originates from a man between 18 and 29 years old who had mild COVID-19 (a few samples of this study predate the infection). Cell type and time point are not known. The CDR3 sequence is CSARDRDGTYEQYV. Written as DNA, the CDR3 is TGCAGTGCTAGAGACCGGGACGGGACCTACGAGCAGTACGTC.